The present T cell receptor beta chain was sequenced within a study of lymphopenia after photon versus proton radiotherapy. Details on this clone: Its antigen is as yet unknown. One end of the junction varies from germline; a read error may be responsible.

General study results and limits: Authors raise, but do not show, better survival with proton therapy. Relative stability marked proton patients; photon patients lost diversity and naive cells. After lymphocyte nadir, photon-treated repertoires showed oligoclonal expansion, especially CD8+ Temra.

Measured with immunoSEQ multiplex PCR; TCRdb has only the in-frame clones, and not every one. The sample gives approximately 23,000 clones, roughly 91% of which show up once; around 10% is in the top ten. The CDR3 runs to 14 residues. The germline V gene encodes CDR1 SSHAT and CDR2 FNYEAQ (reference sequence). The receptor was isolated from an elderly man with esophageal cancer. The sequenced sample was peripheral blood, obtained from a patient treated with proton-based radiotherapy. The chain couples TRBV7-7 to TRBJ2-2; D tentatively reads TRBD1 or TRBD2 (5 bases each). CDR3 DNA sequence: TGTGCTAGCAGCTTAGATCTGGGGGCCGGGGAGCTGTTTTTT. As protein: CASSLDLGAGELFF.